Below are 14 T cell receptor beta chains sequenced from a single sample in a study of blood T cell repertoires in COVID-19 (dated by TCRdb to 2018 to 2021). Library preparation used the immunoSEQ multiplex PCR assay. Imported from immuneACCESS, the table was reduced by TCRdb to in-frame sequences with V and J called. These copies leave out some clones; in studies compared against another copy, an unresolved V gene accounts for under half, and the cause of the remainder is not known. For this sample the table gives around 200,000 clones, of which 83% were detected only once. The top ten hold about 1.3% of the sample. Input material: peripheral blood. All receptors derive from a woman aged 25 to 39 with COVID-19, enrolled during active disease.

The V call is TRBV27, the J call TRBJ2-5, with a possible D match to TRBD2 (5 bases). Trimming left V 10 bases short and J 4 bases short, with 13 bases between. Germline loops: CDR1 MNHEY, CDR2 SMNVEV (reference sequence). This CDR3 comprises 12 residues. The DNA for the CDR3 is TGTGCCACGCGGGCTTTGGGAGAGACCCAGTACTTC. This gives the protein CATRALGETQYF.

The chain links TRBV7-2 to TRBJ2-1; D ambiguous. The CDR3 loop spans 11 amino acids. Trimming took off 2 bases at V and 9 bases at J, with 5 bases between the two ends. Germline V CDR1 and CDR2: SGHTA, FQGNSA. The CDR3 DNA reads TGTGCCAGCAGCTTACGGAGTGAGCAGTTCTTC. Its protein is CASSLRSEQFF.

The V call is TRBV6-4, the J call TRBJ1-2; 8 bases fit TRBD1. The CDR3 sequence is 14 residues long. The germline V gene has CDR1 MRHNA and CDR2 SNTAGT. The V gene end was trimmed by 3 bases and the J gene end by 6 bases; junction bases not matched to a gene: 6. The CDR3 loop is CASSDSDRGHGYTF. As DNA, the CDR3 is TGTGCCAGCAGTGATTCCGACAGGGGCCATGGCTACACCTTC.

V is TRBV5-1 and J is TRBJ2-5, with 12 bases matching TRBD2. This CDR3 spans 14 amino acids. J gave up 5 bases and V 4 bases, and 3 bases lay outside the gene matches. Germline loops: CDR1 SGHRS, CDR2 YFSETQ. The CDR3 spells CASSTSGGLETQYF. Written as DNA, the CDR3 is TGCGCCAGCAGCACTAGCGGGGGGCTGGAGACCCAGTACTTC.

The chain employs TRBV15 and TRBJ2-1; 9 bases line up with TRBD1. Trimming at V came to 4 bases and at J to 7 bases, leaving 8 bases not matched to a gene. The CDR3 length is 15 residues. Germline CDR1 is LNHNV and CDR2 is YYDKDF (reference sequence). Here the CDR3 DNA reads TGTGCCACCAGCACCACCGGGACAGGGTCAAATGAGCAGTTCTTC. Protein product: CATSTTGTGSNEQFF.

This chain uses TRBV18 with TRBJ1-3, with D hard to call. Germline values: CDR1 KGHSH, CDR2 LQKENI. This CDR3 is built from 15 residues. V lost 3 bases, J lost 0 bases, and 9 bases lay in between. For the CDR3, the DNA is TGTGCCAGCTCACCCGGGGTACTCTCTGGAAACACCATATATTTT. Translating gives CASSPGVLSGNTIYF.

The chain carries TRBV18 and TRBJ1-2, with 10 bases that match TRBD1. Trimming cost V 5 bases and J 6 bases; bases outside gene matches: 3. Germline values: CDR1 KGHSH, CDR2 LQKENI. This CDR3 has 13 residues. The CDR3 spells CASSAGTGDGYTF. The CDR3 bases are TGTGCCAGCTCAGCCGGGACAGGGGATGGCTACACCTTC.

This clone occurred once. The V and J genes are TRBV7-9 and TRBJ2-5; 11 bases fit TRBD2. The J segment lost 2 bases and the V segment lost 6 bases, leaving 8 bases of the junction unmatched. The germline CDR1 and CDR2 sequences are SEHNR and FQNEAQ (reference sequence). The CDR3 length is 16 residues. CDR3 residues: CASRSLTSGTQETQYF. CDR3 in DNA: TGTGCCAGCAGATCCTTGACTAGCGGGACTCAAGAGACCCAGTACTTC.

V usage is TRBV6-5 and J usage is TRBJ2-3; D not resolved. Per germline, CDR1 MNHEY and CDR2 SVGAGI. CDR3 length: 14 amino acids. Deletions cut 6 bases from V and 4 bases from J, with 14 bases between. CDR3 sequence: CASRRIGVSDTQYF. CDR3 DNA: TGTGCCAGCAGGCGGATCGGAGTCTCAGATACGCAGTATTTT.

The rearrangement links TRBV13 to TRBJ2-1, with TRBD1 matching 7 bases. The junction had 13 bases not matched to a gene; V was cut back by 4 bases and J by 4 bases. The CDR3 length is 17 residues. Germline V gene data show CDR1 as PRHDT and CDR2 as FYEKMQ (reference sequence). The CDR3 reads CASSSTGNRALYNEQFF. In DNA form, the CDR3 reads TGTGCCAGCAGCTCGACAGGGAATAGGGCCCTATACAATGAGCAGTTCTTC.

The J gene is TRBJ1-4, the V gene TRBV9; TRBD1 agrees at 9 bases. The CDR3 is 18 residues long. Germline-derived CDR1 and CDR2 are SGDLS and YYNGEE. The V segment lost 4 bases and the J segment 0 bases; nucleotides outside the gene matches: 10. The CDR3 is CASSRRDRVYATNEKLFF. The CDR3 DNA reads as TGTGCCAGCAGCAGACGGGACAGGGTATATGCAACTAATGAAAAACTGTTTTTT. The entire variable domain, with the rest obtained from reference TRBV9 and TRBJ1-4, is as follows: DSGVTQTPKHLITATGQRVTLRCSPRSGDLSVYWYQQSLDQGLQFLIQYYNGEERAKGNILERFSAQQFPDLHSELNLSSLELGDSALYFCASSRRDRVYATNEKLFFGSGTQLSVL.

Turning to this clone: Other DNA sequences in this specimen translate into the identical CDR3. The rearrangement links TRBV9 to TRBJ1-1; TRBD1 aligns across 9 bases. This CDR3 has 15 residues. Germline CDR1 SGDLS, CDR2 YYNGEE. J was trimmed by 2 bases and V by 4 bases; bases with no gene match: 6. The CDR3 DNA is TGTGCCAGCAGCCCGTGGACAGGGGCAAACACTGAAGCTTTCTTT. Amino acids: CASSPWTGANTEAFF.

The rearrangement uses TRBV7-8 and TRBJ2-5, with unresolved D. Trimming took 5 bases from V and 5 from J, leaving 9 bases between them. The germline V gene has CDR1 SGHVS and CDR2 FQNEAQ. The CDR3 spans 12 residues. CDR3 loop: CASSPVRETQYF. Written as DNA, the CDR3 is TGTGCCAGCAGCCCGGTGAGGGAGACCCAGTACTTC.

This chain connects TRBV5-4 to TRBJ1-3; 10 bases line up with TRBD1. The CDR3 runs to 16 residues. Losses at the gene ends were 0 bases for V and 5 bases for J; bases not matched to a gene: 5. CDR1 and CDR2 from the germline V gene are SGHNT and YYREEE (reference sequence). Here the CDR3 reads CASSLGGQGTRNTIYF. CDR3 sequence (DNA): TGTGCCAGCAGCTTGGGGGGACAGGGGACGCGAAACACCATATATTTT.